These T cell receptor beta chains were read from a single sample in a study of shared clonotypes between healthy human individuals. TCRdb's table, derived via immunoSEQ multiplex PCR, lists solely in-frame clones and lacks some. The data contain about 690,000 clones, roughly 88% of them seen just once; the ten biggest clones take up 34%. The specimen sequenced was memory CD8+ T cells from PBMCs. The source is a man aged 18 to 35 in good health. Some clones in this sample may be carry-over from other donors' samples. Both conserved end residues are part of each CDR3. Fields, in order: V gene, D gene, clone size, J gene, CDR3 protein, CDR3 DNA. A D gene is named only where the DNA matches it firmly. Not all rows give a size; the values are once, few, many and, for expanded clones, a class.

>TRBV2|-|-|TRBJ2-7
CASSEHPPTSYEQYF
TGTGCCAGCAGTGAACACCCACCGACTTCCTACGAGCAGTACTTC
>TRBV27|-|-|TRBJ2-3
CASSPSLGELTDTQYF
TGTGCCAGCAGTCCATCCTTGGGGGAGTTGACAGATACGCAGTATTTT
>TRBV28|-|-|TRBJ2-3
CASSIGLNTDTQYF
TGTGCCAGCAGTATAGGACTTAACACAGATACGCAGTATTTT
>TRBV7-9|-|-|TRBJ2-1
CASSLVWDPTFNNEQFF
TGTGCCAGCAGCTTAGTTTGGGACCCTACCTTTAACAATGAGCAGTTCTTC
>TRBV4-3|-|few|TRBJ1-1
CASSARNTEAFF
TGCGCCAGCAGCGCCCGGAACACTGAAGCTTTCTTT
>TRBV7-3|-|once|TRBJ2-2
CASSLKQPGELFF
TGTGCCAGCAGCTTAAAACAGCCCGGGGAGCTGTTTTTT
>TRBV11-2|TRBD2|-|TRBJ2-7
CASSNSEASGEGLVYEQYF
TGTGCCAGCAGCAATAGCGAGGCTAGCGGAGAAGGCTTGGTTTACGAGCAGTACTTC
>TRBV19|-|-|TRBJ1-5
CASSIGTSGNQPQHF
TGTGCCAGTAGTATAGGCACCAGTGGCAATCAGCCCCAGCATTTT
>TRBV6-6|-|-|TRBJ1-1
CASSYSVGTGLGF
TGTGCCAGCAGTTACTCGGTCGGGACGGGGCTGGGATTT
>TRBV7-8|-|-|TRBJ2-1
CASSNPGPNEQFF
TGTGCCAGCAGCAACCCCGGGCCCAATGAGCAGTTCTTC
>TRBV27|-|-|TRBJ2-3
CASTRSPGPLGTDTQYF
TGTGCCAGCACCCGATCCCCCGGACCGTTGGGCACAGATACGCAGTATTTT
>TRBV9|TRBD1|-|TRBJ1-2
CASAPPGGGRGYTF
TGTGCCAGTGCCCCGCCAGGGGGCGGGAGAGGCTACACCTTC
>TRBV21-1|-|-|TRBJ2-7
CASTRSGYEQYF
TGTGCCAGCACCCGAAGCGGTTACGAGCAGTACTTC
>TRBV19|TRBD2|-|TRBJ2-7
CASSPIGLAGSEQYF
TGTGCCAGTAGTCCTATCGGACTAGCGGGAAGCGAGCAGTACTTC
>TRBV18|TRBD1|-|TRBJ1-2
CASSPSVIDLTGGREGYTF
TGTGCCAGCTCACCTTCGGTAATCGATTTGACAGGGGGACGGGAAGGCTACACCTTC
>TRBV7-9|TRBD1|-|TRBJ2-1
CASSLVYRTGNTYNEQFF
TGTGCCAGCAGCTTAGTTTATCGGACAGGGAACACCTACAATGAGCAGTTCTTC
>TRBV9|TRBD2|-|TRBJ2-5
CASSAQAGERRETQYF
TGTGCCAGCAGCGCCCAAGCGGGAGAACGCCGAGAGACCCAGTACTTC
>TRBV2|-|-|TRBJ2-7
CASSVARGGMEAGFF
TGTGCCAGCAGTGTAGCAAGAGGTGGAATGGAGGCGGGGTTCTTC
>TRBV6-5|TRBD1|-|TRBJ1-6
CASSYGTGLNSPLHF
TGTGCCAGCAGTTACGGGACAGGGCTAAATTCACCCCTCCACTTT
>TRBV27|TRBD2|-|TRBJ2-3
CASSSSIGGYPSTDTQYF
TGTGCCAGCAGTTCGTCCATCGGGGGGTACCCTAGCACAGATACGCAGTATTTT
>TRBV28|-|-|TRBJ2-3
CASSFGIVRDGATDTQYF
TGTGCCAGCAGTTTCGGGATAGTACGGGACGGCGCCACAGATACGCAGTATTTT
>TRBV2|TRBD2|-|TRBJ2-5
CASSQGLAGVHETQYF
TGTGCCAGCAGTCAGGGACTAGCGGGAGTTCACGAGACCCAGTACTTC
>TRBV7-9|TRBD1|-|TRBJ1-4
CASSQQGAGNEKLFF
TGTGCCAGCAGCCAACAGGGGGCCGGGAATGAAAAACTGTTTTTT
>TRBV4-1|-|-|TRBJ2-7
CASSRGIGSYEQYF
TGCGCCAGCAGCCGGGGGATAGGGAGTTACGAGCAGTACTTC
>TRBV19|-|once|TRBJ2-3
CASSMVADTQYF
TGTGCCAGTAGTATGGTTGCAGATACGCAGTATTTT
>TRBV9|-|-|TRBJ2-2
CASSVGGGELFF
TGTGCCAGCAGCGTAGGGGGCGGGGAGCTGTTTTTT
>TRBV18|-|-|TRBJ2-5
CASSPGSQETQYF
TGTGCCAGCTCACCGGGAAGCCAAGAGACCCAGTACTTC
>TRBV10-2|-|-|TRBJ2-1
CASSESSFHEQFF
TGCGCCAGCAGTGAGTCGAGTTTCCATGAGCAGTTCTTC
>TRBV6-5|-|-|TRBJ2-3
CASSYSRSSSTDTQYF
TGTGCCAGCAGTTACTCGAGGAGTTCTAGCACAGATACGCAGTATTTT
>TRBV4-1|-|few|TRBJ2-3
CASSPRGDTQYF
TGCGCCAGCAGTCCCCGGGGGGATACGCAGTATTTT
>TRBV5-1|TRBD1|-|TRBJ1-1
CASSTGTGGFPPVDAFF
TGCGCCAGCAGCACGGGGACAGGGGGCTTCCCCCCGGTGGATGCTTTCTTT
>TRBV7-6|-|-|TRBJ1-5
CASGAGVNQPQHF
TGTGCCAGCGGAGCGGGTGTCAATCAGCCCCAGCATTTT